A selection of T cell receptor beta chains follows, all from one sample in a study of tumor-infiltrating lymphocytes in primary liver carcinoma. TCRdb redid the calling of the multiplex PCR reads with MiXCR, one entry per CDR3 protein. The sample has about 350,000 distinct CDR3 sequences, less than 75% seen once. Sequencing used peripheral blood. Receptor source: a man aged 35 to 55 with primary liver carcinoma and hepatitis B virus infection. Both conserved end residues are part of each CDR3. D genes are given only for firm matches. Clone size is given for some rows only: seen once, a few or many times, or a class if the clone is expanded.

J gene: TRBJ2-1
D gene: TRBD2
clone size: .
V gene: TRBV7-9
CDR3 protein: CSSSLAGPYRDNEQFF
CDR3 DNA: TGTTCCAGCAGCTTAGCGGGGCCGTATCGGGACAATGAGCAGTTCTTC

J gene: TRBJ2-5
D gene: TRBD2
clone size: few
V gene: TRBV10-3
CDR3 protein: CAIRGGTSGNQETQYF
CDR3 DNA: TGTGCCATCAGGGGGGGGACTAGCGGGAACCAAGAGACCCAGTACTTC

J gene: TRBJ2-7
D gene: TRBD1
clone size: many
V gene: TRBV29-1
CDR3 protein: CSVELGQGSDEQYF
CDR3 DNA: TGCAGCGTTGAGTTGGGACAGGGGTCGGACGAGCAGTACTTC

J gene: TRBJ2-7
D gene: .
clone size: .
V gene: TRBV28
CDR3 protein: CASSLGAGRVYEQYF
CDR3 DNA: TGTGCCAGCAGTTTAGGTGCAGGTCGGGTCTACGAGCAGTACTTC

J gene: TRBJ1-3
D gene: .
clone size: few
V gene: TRBV10-3
CDR3 protein: CVITGSGGNSGNTIYF
CDR3 DNA: TGTGTCATCACCGGATCCGGGGGTAATTCTGGAAACACCATATATTTT

J gene: TRBJ2-7
D gene: TRBD1
clone size: .
V gene: TRBV6-5
CDR3 protein: CASSYRSGQGHYEQYF
CDR3 DNA: TGCGCCAGCAGTTATAGATCGGGACAGGGTCACTACGAGCAATACTTC

J gene: TRBJ2-1
D gene: .
clone size: .
V gene: TRBV11-3
CDR3 protein: CASSLGNSYNKQFF
CDR3 DNA: TGTGCCAGCAGTTTAGGGAACTCCTACAATAAGCAGTTCTTC

J gene: TRBJ2-3
D gene: TRBD1
clone size: .
V gene: TRBV24-1
CDR3 protein: CATDTGAGTDTQYF
CDR3 DNA: TGTGCCACCGACACAGGGGCAGGCACAGATACGCAGTATTTT

J gene: TRBJ2-1
D gene: .
clone size: .
V gene: TRBV11-2
CDR3 protein: CASSPGSSDYNEQFF
CDR3 DNA: TGTGCCAGCAGCCCAGGGAGTAGCGATTACAATGAGCAGTTCTTC

J gene: TRBJ1-1
D gene: .
clone size: .
V gene: TRBV11-2
CDR3 protein: CASGPRGRGNTEAFF
CDR3 DNA: TGTGCCAGCGGCCCTCGAGGCAGAGGGAACACTGAAGCCTTCTTT